A selection of T cell receptor beta chains follows, all from one sample in a study of T cells after yellow fever vaccination. TCRdb redid the calling of the 5' RACE reads with MiXCR, one entry per CDR3 protein. In the table there are 150,000 to 200,000 distinct CDR3 sequences, 11% of which are singletons. Source: CD8+ T cells sorted from PBMCs, taken 15 days after the yellow fever booster vaccination. The origin of the receptors is a man younger than 35 who received the YFV17D yellow fever vaccine. Both conserved end residues are part of each CDR3. A D gene is named only where the DNA matches it firmly. Size tells how often a clone was seen (once, few, many) or the class of an expanded clone, and some rows leave it out.

>TRBD1|-|TRBJ2-5|TRBV18
CASSELQGPQETQYF
TGTGCCAGCTCAGAACTACAGGGGCCCCAAGAGACCCAGTACTTC
>-|-|TRBJ2-1|TRBV24-1
CATSDSSGHSGIYNEQFF
TGTGCCACCAGTGATTCTAGTGGTCATTCAGGGATCTACAATGAGCAGTTCTTC
>-|-|TRBJ2-7|TRBV27
CASTPAGSYEQYF
TGTGCCAGCACCCCAGCGGGTTCCTACGAGCAGTACTTC
>TRBD2|few|TRBJ2-3|TRBV6-2/TRBV6-3
CASRPLAGRGDTQYF
TGTGCCAGCAGACCCCTAGCGGGTCGCGGAGATACGCAGTATTTT
>-|-|TRBJ1-5|TRBV7-9
CASSGPSTTNSNQPQHF
TGTGCCAGCAGCGGCCCCTCGACAACGAATAGCAATCAGCCCCAGCATTTT
>-|few|TRBJ1-1|TRBV3-1
CASSQDVANTEAFF
TGTGCCAGCAGCCAAGACGTGGCGAACACTGAAGCTTTCTTT
>-|few|TRBJ1-1|TRBV6-5
CASSYSISGVTEAFF
TGTGCCAGCAGTTACTCCATAAGTGGGGTCACTGAAGCTTTCTTT
>-|few|TRBJ2-2|TRBV7-3
CASSWGGAGELFF
TGTGCCAGCAGCTGGGGGGGCGCCGGGGAGCTGTTTTTT
>-|-|TRBJ2-1|TRBV20-1
CSARRGSSSYNEQFF
TGCAGTGCTAGACGCGGTTCGAGCTCCTACAATGAGCAGTTCTTC
>TRBD1|few|TRBJ2-5|TRBV4-1
CASSQVRTGQETQYF
TGCGCCAGCAGCCAAGTCCGGACAGGGCAAGAGACCCAGTACTTC
>-|many|TRBJ2-5|TRBV7-2
CASSNPTNPAQYF
TGTGCCAGCAGCAACCCGACCAATCCAGCCCAGTACTTC
>-|few|TRBJ2-4|TRBV20-1
CSARGTVIAKNIQYF
TGCAGTGCTAGAGGAACGGTCATAGCCAAAAACATTCAGTACTTC
>TRBD1|-|TRBJ1-2|TRBV7-3
CASSPGTDTNYGYTF
TGTGCCAGCAGCCCAGGGACAGATACTAACTATGGCTACACCTTC
>TRBD1|-|TRBJ1-2|TRBV7-6
CASSSPGQDNYGYTF
TGTGCCAGCAGCTCCCCTGGACAGGATAACTATGGCTACACCTTC
>TRBD2|few|TRBJ2-3|TRBV4-1
CASSHPGGGTDTQYF
TGCGCCAGCAGCCACCCTGGGGGGGGCACAGATACGCAGTATTTT
>TRBD1|-|TRBJ2-1|TRBV4-1
CASSQRGTGAYNEQFF
TGCGCCAGCAGCCAAAGAGGAACAGGGGCCTACAATGAGCAGTTCTTC
>TRBD2|few|TRBJ2-1|TRBV12-3/TRBV12-4
CASSPSGGLFF
TGTGCCAGCAGCCCCAGCGGGGGGTTATTCTTC
>-|-|TRBJ1-5|TRBV6-5
CASSYKQDQPQHF
TGTGCCAGCAGTTACAAACAGGACCAGCCCCAGCATTTT
>TRBD1|-|TRBJ2-3|TRBV11-2
CASSFSPGGAGPTDTQYF
TGTGCCAGCAGCTTTTCCCCAGGGGGCGCGGGTCCCACAGATACGCAGTATTTT
>-|few|TRBJ1-4|TRBV5-6
CASSPGGAIRGEKLFF
TGTGCCAGCAGCCCGGGCGGGGCTATAAGAGGTGAAAAACTGTTTTTT
>TRBD2|-|TRBJ2-3|TRBV4-1
CASSQIGLVEVTDTQYF
TGCGCCAGCAGCCAGATCGGACTAGTCGAGGTTACAGATACGCAGTATTTT
>-|many|TRBJ1-3|TRBV27
CASSFGNTIYF
TGTGCCAGCAGTTTCGGAAACACCATATATTTT
>-|few|TRBJ1-1|TRBV19
CASTSFRWNTEAFF
TGTGCCAGTACCTCATTCAGGTGGAACACTGAAGCTTTCTTT
>-|few|TRBJ1-4|TRBV12-5
CASTPWGTTNEKLFF
TGTGCTAGTACGCCCTGGGGGACAACTAATGAAAAACTGTTTTTT
>-|-|TRBJ2-7|TRBV5-4
CASSFRGNPYEQYF
TGTGCCAGCAGCTTTCGAGGGAACCCCTACGAGCAGTACTTC
>-|few|TRBJ1-6|TRBV11-2
CASRPGSGAVGSPLHF
TGTGCCAGCAGACCTGGATCGGGGGCAGTGGGTTCACCCCTCCACTTT
>-|few|TRBJ2-1|TRBV5-1
CASSSQGGSYNEQFF
TGCGCCAGCAGCTCACAGGGTGGGTCCTACAATGAGCAGTTCTTC